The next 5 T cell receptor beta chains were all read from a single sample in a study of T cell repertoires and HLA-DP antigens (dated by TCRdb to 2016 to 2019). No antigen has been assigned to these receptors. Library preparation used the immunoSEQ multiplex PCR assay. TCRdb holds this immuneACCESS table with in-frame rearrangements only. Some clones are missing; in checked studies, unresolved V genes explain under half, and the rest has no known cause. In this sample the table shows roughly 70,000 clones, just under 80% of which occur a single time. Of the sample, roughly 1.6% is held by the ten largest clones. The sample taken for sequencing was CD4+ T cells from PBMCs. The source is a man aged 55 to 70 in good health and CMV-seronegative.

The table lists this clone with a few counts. The CDR3 is CASSVWGSGTSGRVNEQYV. For the CDR3, the DNA is TGTGCCAGCAGCGTCTGGGGCTCCGGGACTAGCGGGAGGGTCAACGAGCAGTACGTC. The chain carries TRBV9 and TRBJ2-7, with TRBD2 identical over 16 bases. Trimming at V came to 2 bases and at J to 5 bases, leaving 13 bases not matched to a gene. The CDR3 length is 19 residues. CDR1 and CDR2 from the germline V gene are SGDLS and YYNGEE.

The CDR3 DNA is TGTGCCAGCAGGACAGGGGGCCGGGTCGGGGAAAAACTGTTTTTT. Its protein is CASRTGGRVGEKLFF. This chain uses TRBV28 with TRBJ1-4, with 10 bases fitting TRBD1. This CDR3 contains 15 residues. V dropped 6 bases and J dropped 8; count of bases not matched to a gene: 9. Germline V gene lookup returns CDR1 MDHEN and CDR2 SYDVKM.

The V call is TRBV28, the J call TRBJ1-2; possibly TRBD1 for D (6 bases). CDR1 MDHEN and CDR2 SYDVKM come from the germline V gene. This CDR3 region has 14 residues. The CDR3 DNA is TGTGCGGCCCTTGGTCAGGGGACCAGAAAGGGCTACACCTTC. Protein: CAALGQGTRKGYTF.

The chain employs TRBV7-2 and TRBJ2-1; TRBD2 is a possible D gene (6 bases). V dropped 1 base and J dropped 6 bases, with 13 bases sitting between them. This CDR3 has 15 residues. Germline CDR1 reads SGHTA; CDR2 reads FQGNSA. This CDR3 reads CASSLDLASGNEQFF. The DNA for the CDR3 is TGTGCCAGCAGCTTAGACCTAGCGTCGGGCAATGAGCAGTTCTTC.

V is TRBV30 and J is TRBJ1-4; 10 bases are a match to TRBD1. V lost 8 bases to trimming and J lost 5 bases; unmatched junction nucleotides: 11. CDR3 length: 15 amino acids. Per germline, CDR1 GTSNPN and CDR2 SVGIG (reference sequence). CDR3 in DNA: TGTGCCACACCAGCCGCGGGACAGGGGAATGAAAAACTGTTTTTT. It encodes CATPAAGQGNEKLFF. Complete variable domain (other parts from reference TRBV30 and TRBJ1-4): SQTIHQWPATLVQPVGSPLSLECTVEGTSNPNLYWYRQAAGRGLQLLFYSVGIGQISSEVPQNLSASRPQDRQFILSSKKLLLSDSGFYLCATPAAGQGNEKLFFGSGTQLSVL.